The next 3 T cell receptor beta chains were all read from a single sample in a study of cytomegalovirus exposure and HLA in healthy donors. Generated by immunoSEQ multiplex PCR, the TCRdb table keeps only in-frame clones and is missing some. The repertoire holds more than 300,000 clones, with roughly 90% as singletons. Sequencing used PBMCs. Receptor source: a woman between 18 and 29 years old in good health and CMV-seronegative.

A few counts support this clone. V and J are TRBV30 and TRBJ2-2, with D hard to call. The germline V and J ends were trimmed by 7 bases and 7 bases, with 10 bases remaining between them. Germline V gives CDR1 GTSNPN, CDR2 SVGIG (reference sequence). The CDR3 totals 11 residues. CDR3 DNA sequence: TGTGCCTCCCAACACAACGGGGAGCTGTTTTTT. Its translation: CASQHNGELFF.

The chain employs TRBV10-3 and TRBJ2-5, with D perhaps TRBD1 (5 bases). Between the trimmed V and J ends, which lost 6 bases and 0 bases, there was a span of 8 bases. The CDR3 sequence is 13 residues long. CDR1 and CDR2 from the germline V gene are ENHRY and SYGVKD. CDR3 region: CAISDSDQETQYF. CDR3 coding DNA: TGTGCCATCAGCGACAGTGACCAAGAGACCCAGTACTTC.

V is TRBV10-3 and J is TRBJ2-5; 11 positions agree with TRBD1. CDR1 ENHRY and CDR2 SYGVKD come from the germline V gene. Trimming took 6 bases from V and 4 from J; bases not matched to a gene: 4. The length of the CDR3 is 14 residues. The chain's CDR3 is CAIRGTGGGETQYF. The CDR3 nucleotides are TGTGCCATCAGAGGGACAGGGGGAGGAGAGACCCAGTACTTC.